The 4 T cell receptor beta chains presented below share a single source sample, sequenced in a study of PD-1 blockade in mismatch repair-deficient tumors. Only in-frame clones appear in the TCRdb table, and some are missing; sequencing was by immunoSEQ multiplex PCR. The data show some 120,000 clones, with 88% seen just once and roughly 12% held by the top ten. Specimen: peripheral blood, collected 70 to 73 weeks after starting pembrolizumab. The receptor source for this set is an adult with mismatch repair-deficient cancer.

V usage is TRBV28 and J usage is TRBJ2-7, with TRBD1 identical over 8 bases. This CDR3 comprises 13 residues. Germline CDR1 reads MDHEN; CDR2 reads SYDVKM. The V segment lost 4 bases and the J segment 5 bases; nucleotides outside the gene matches: 4. Written as DNA, the CDR3 is TGTGCCAGCAGTTGGACAGGGAGCCACGAGCAGTACTTC. It codes for CASSWTGSHEQYF. The full variable domain, with the rest looked up from reference TRBV28 and TRBJ2-7, is DVKVTQSSRYLVKRTGEKVFLECVQDMDHENMFWYRQDPGLGLRLIYFSYDVKMKEKGDIPEGYSVSREKKERFSLILESASTNQTSMYLCASSWTGSHEQYFGPGTRLTVT.

V gene TRBV7-9 combines with J gene TRBJ2-1; weak D call: TRBD2 (6 bases). The germline V gene encodes CDR1 SEHNR and CDR2 FQNEAQ (reference sequence). This CDR3 comprises 14 residues. Trimming took off 8 bases at V and 7 bases at J, with 18 bases between the two ends. In DNA, the CDR3 is TGTGCCAGCGGAGGTGGCGGGGTCTGGAATGAGCAGTTCTTC. This codes for CASGGGGVWNEQFF. The entire variable domain, with the rest obtained from reference TRBV7-9 and TRBJ2-1, is as follows: DTGVSQNPRHKITKRGQNVTFRCDPISEHNRLYWYRQTLGQGPEFLTYFQNEAQLEKSRLLSDRFSAERPKGSFSTLEIQRTEQGDSAMYLCASGGGGVWNEQFFGPGTRLTVL.

The chain has TRBV30 and TRBJ2-7, with D uncertain. Trimming shortened V by 5 bases and J by 0 bases, and 8 bases separated the two germline ends. Germline V gene data show CDR1 as GTSNPN and CDR2 as SVGIG (reference sequence). This CDR3 is 12 amino acids long. The CDR3 nucleotides read TGTGCCTGGGATGGGCCCTCCTACGAGCAGTACTTC. This gives the protein CAWDGPSYEQYF.

The chain recombines TRBV27 with TRBJ2-7; D is unresolved. The CDR3 is 14 residues long. Germline lookup yields CDR1 MNHEY and CDR2 SMNVEV (reference sequence). Trimming shortened V by 4 bases and J by 5 bases, and 15 bases separated the two germline ends. Written as DNA, the CDR3 is TGTGCCAGCAGTTCCACTCTAATTTCGGACGAGCAGTACTTC. Translation gives CASSSTLISDEQYF.